The subject of this entry is one T cell receptor beta chain. No antigen is known for it. The data are from a study of T cell responses to AZD1222 COVID-19 vaccine. Regarding the study as a whole: Epitopes outside B.1.351 and B.1.1.7 mutated regions reportedly drew nearly half of spike TCRs. Recipients of two AZD1222 doses showed rising Spike-specific TCR breadth and depth. Donors in the cohort were predominantly white British and more often female, and clonal diversity was possibly underestimated. It was only a handful of AZD1222 recipients who were seropositive at baseline.

The data were produced by immunoSEQ multiplex PCR, yet TCRdb's version contains in-frame clones alone and is incomplete. The repertoire holds tens of thousands of clones, with roughly 87% as singletons. The V and J ends lost 4 bases and 2 bases respectively, with 12 bases between them. The V gene's germline CDR1 is SGHDT and CDR2 YYEEEE. This CDR3 has 14 residues. Specimen: peripheral blood, collected on day 0 of AZD1222 vaccination. This clonotype was obtained from an adult in good health. This sequence joins TRBV5-6 and TRBJ1-1; no firm D call. CDR3 sequence: CASSQYHTNTEAFF. In DNA form, the CDR3 reads TGTGCCAGCAGCCAATACCACACTAACACTGAAGCTTTCTTT.